This T cell receptor beta chain was identified during a study of blood T cells in healthy people across ages. Notes on the study in general: Considered underestimates were the diversity estimates obtained from one million T cells.

Looked up from germline, CDR1 is SGHTS and CDR2 is YDEGEE. The V end lost 2 bases, the J end lost 2 bases, and 8 bases lay between the germline ends. This CDR3 comprises 13 residues. A second PCR, run for about 7 to 12 cycles, used a sample-barcoded 5' primer plus a J-beta primer mix. TCRdb re-derived calls from the 5' RACE reads in MiXCR, one entry per CDR3 protein. The repertoire consists of some 760,000 distinct CDR3 sequences, with roughly 25% occurring once and the leading ten covering 8% to 10%. Remarks on this clonotype: Its target is not known.

The data were also submitted as part of a second study, on T cells of mothers and their children.

The clonotype originates from a boy younger than 18 in good health. The sample comprised blood. J is TRBJ2-7 and V is TRBV5-8; D is undetermined. CDR3 sequence reads: CASSLRPTYEQYF. The CDR3 nucleotides are TGTGCCAGCAGCTTAAGGCCCACCTACGAGCAGTACTTC.